The entry that follows covers one T cell receptor (beta chain) sequence. The source of the sample is a study of HIV-infected patients and healthy controls. All unsorted peripheral T cells were captured because whole blood was used without fractionation. The CDR3 is 18 amino acids. About 450 ng RNA was reverse transcribed with alpha and beta constant-region primers. Alpha and beta chain libraries were made separately by chain-specific third strand synthesis with multiplexing indices. TCRdb called the 5' RACE reads again in MiXCR, with one record for every CDR3 protein. The sample has approximately 17,000 distinct CDR3 sequences, roughly 9% seen once; the top ten hold approximately 5%.

This clonotype was obtained from an adult in good health. The sample comprised blood. The rearrangement uses TRBV21-1 and TRBJ1-5. TRBV21-1 is recorded as a pseudogene. The CDR3 region is CASSAQRGAMMGSQPQHF. DNA of the CDR3: TGTGCCAGCAGCGCCCAAAGAGGTGCGATGATGGGTAGTCAGCCCCAGCATTTT.